These T cell receptor beta chains were read from a single sample in a study of cytomegalovirus exposure and HLA in healthy donors. This table comes from immunoSEQ multiplex PCR, and its TCRdb copy is limited to in-frame clones, with some not included. The sample includes roughly 38,000 clones, approximately 79% seen only once; the top ten take more than 7%. Sequencing used PBMCs. All receptors derive from a woman in her 30s in good health and CMV-seropositive. Each CDR3 is given with its conserved first and last residue. D genes are given only for firm matches. Where a row states a size, it is once, few, many or the class of an expanded clone; other rows omit it.

size: NA; D: TRBD1; J: TRBJ2-7; V: TRBV6-5; CDR3: CASRDQTGLTYEQYF; DNA: TGTGCCAGCAGAGATCAGACAGGGCTTACCTACGAGCAGTACTTC
size: NA; D: TRBD2; J: TRBJ2-3; V: TRBV4-2; CDR3: CASSQGLSRGAGTDTQYF; DNA: TGTGCCAGCAGCCAAGGCCTGTCGCGGGGGGCGGGCACAGATACGCAGTATTTT
size: once; D: NA; J: TRBJ1-4; V: TRBV29-1; CDR3: CSVLLFTEKLFF; DNA: TGCAGCGTCCTTCTATTTACCGAAAAACTGTTTTTT
size: NA; D: NA; J: TRBJ1-5; V: TRBV9; CDR3: CASSGEGQPNQPQHF; DNA: TGTGCCAGCAGCGGCGAAGGACAGCCCAATCAGCCCCAGCATTTT
size: NA; D: TRBD2; J: TRBJ2-1; V: TRBV5-1; CDR3: CASSQPRTSGSGIDEQFF; DNA: TGCGCCAGCAGCCAACCCCGGACTAGCGGGAGTGGTATAGATGAGCAGTTCTTC
size: once; D: TRBD2; J: TRBJ2-1; V: TRBV5-4; CDR3: CASTPGTRHNEQFF; DNA: TGTGCCAGCACCCCGGGGACTAGACACAATGAGCAGTTCTTC
size: once; D: TRBD1; J: TRBJ2-5; V: TRBV10-1; CDR3: CASSEGRQGAGETQYF; DNA: TGCGCCAGCAGTGAGGGGAGACAGGGGGCCGGAGAGACCCAGTACTTC
size: NA; D: TRBD2; J: TRBJ2-4; V: TRBV5-1; CDR3: CASSLVGLAGVNIQYF; DNA: TGCGCCAGCAGCTTGGTGGGTCTAGCGGGAGTCAACATTCAGTACTTC
size: NA; D: NA; J: TRBJ2-7; V: TRBV6-1; CDR3: CASSPMTPTYEQYF; DNA: TGTGCCAGCAGCCCGATGACACCCACCTACGAGCAGTACTTC
size: NA; D: NA; J: TRBJ2-1; V: TRBV11-3; CDR3: CASSLDGATSYNEQFF; DNA: TGTGCCAGCAGCTTAGATGGGGCTACCTCCTACAATGAGCAGTTCTTC
size: NA; D: TRBD1; J: TRBJ2-7; V: TRBV5-1; CDR3: CASSPLPGQFYEQYF; DNA: TGCGCCAGCAGCCCTCTGCCGGGACAGTTCTACGAGCAGTACTTC
size: few; D: NA; J: TRBJ2-1; V: TRBV12-5; CDR3: CASGSGPGRSYNEQFF; DNA: TGTGCTAGTGGTTCGGGTCCCGGCCGCTCCTACAATGAGCAGTTCTTC
size: NA; D: NA; J: TRBJ2-1; V: TRBV6-1; CDR3: CASRNPGVGQLEQFF; DNA: TGTGCCAGCAGAAACCCTGGTGTGGGGCAACTCGAGCAGTTCTTC
size: NA; D: NA; J: TRBJ2-2; V: TRBV5-1; CDR3: CASSSHRTGELFF; DNA: TGCGCCAGCAGCTCTCACCGGACCGGGGAGCTGTTTTTT
size: NA; D: NA; J: TRBJ1-1; V: TRBV7-9; CDR3: CASSLDLGHSTEAFF; DNA: TGTGCCAGCAGCTTAGACTTGGGACATAGCACTGAAGCTTTCTTT
size: once; D: TRBD1; J: TRBJ1-1; V: TRBV5-4; CDR3: CASSWDRNTEAFF; DNA: TGTGCCAGCAGCTGGGACAGGAACACTGAAGCTTTCTTT
size: NA; D: NA; J: TRBJ2-3; V: TRBV6-6; CDR3: CASSYRHGTDTQYF; DNA: TGTGCCAGCAGTTACAGACACGGCACAGATACGCAGTATTTT
size: NA; D: NA; J: TRBJ2-3; V: TRBV19; CDR3: CASSTPGSGTDTQYF; DNA: TGTGCCAGTAGTACCCCGGGGTCTGGCACAGATACGCAGTATTTT
size: NA; D: NA; J: TRBJ1-1; V: TRBV4-1; CDR3: CASSQDRGVVGTEAFF; DNA: TGCGCCAGCAGCCAAGATCGCGGCGTTGTGGGCACTGAAGCTTTCTTT
size: once; D: TRBD2; J: TRBJ2-1; V: TRBV6-4; CDR3: CASSDAGGADEQFF; DNA: TGTGCCAGCAGTGATGCGGGAGGAGCAGATGAGCAGTTCTTC
size: NA; D: NA; J: TRBJ2-2; V: TRBV6-6; CDR3: CASSYPGGHTGELFF; DNA: TGTGCCAGCAGTTACCCCGGGGGGCACACCGGGGAGCTGTTTTTT
size: NA; D: TRBD2; J: TRBJ2-1; V: TRBV28; CDR3: CASRARTSGNNEQFF; DNA: TGTGCCAGCAGGGCCCGGACTAGCGGAAACAATGAGCAGTTCTTC
size: NA; D: NA; J: TRBJ1-6; V: TRBV7-3; CDR3: CASSRGSPYNSPLHF; DNA: TGTGCCAGCAGCCGGGGAAGCCCCTATAATTCACCCCTCCACTTT
size: NA; D: NA; J: TRBJ1-2; V: TRBV5-5; CDR3: CASSPGSGRAANYGYTF; DNA: TGTGCCAGCAGCCCAGGATCCGGCAGGGCCGCTAACTATGGCTACACCTTC
size: NA; D: TRBD2; J: TRBJ2-1; V: TRBV29-1; CDR3: CSAGTSGGYNEQFF; DNA: TGCAGCGCTGGGACTAGCGGGGGGTACAATGAGCAGTTCTTC
size: NA; D: NA; J: TRBJ1-2; V: TRBV6-5; CDR3: CASSYRSGYGYTF; DNA: TGTGCCAGCAGTTACAGATCAGGCTATGGCTACACCTTC
size: once; D: NA; J: TRBJ1-2; V: TRBV6-5; CDR3: CASSLQATVYGYTF; DNA: TGTGCCAGCAGCTTACAAGCGACAGTCTATGGCTACACCTTC
size: few; D: NA; J: TRBJ2-2; V: TRBV11-1; CDR3: CASRALGVTGELFF; DNA: TGTGCCAGCAGGGCCCTAGGTGTCACCGGGGAGCTGTTTTTT
size: NA; D: NA; J: TRBJ1-2; V: TRBV29-1; CDR3: CSVYSAYRSHYGYTF; DNA: TGCAGCGTTTATAGCGCATATCGAAGCCATTATGGCTACACCTTC
size: NA; D: TRBD2; J: TRBJ2-1; V: TRBV7-3; CDR3: CASSLGGLAGEQFF; DNA: TGTGCCAGCAGCTTAGGGGGACTAGCGGGAGAGCAGTTCTTC
size: NA; D: NA; J: TRBJ1-4; V: TRBV18; CDR3: CASSPPRGEKLFF; DNA: TGTGCCAGCTCACCCCCTCGGGGTGAAAAACTGTTTTTT
size: NA; D: NA; J: TRBJ2-7; V: TRBV4-2; CDR3: CASSQSGGSHSYEQYF; DNA: TGTGCCAGCAGCCAATCAGGAGGGTCCCACTCCTACGAGCAGTACTTC
size: NA; D: TRBD2; J: TRBJ2-1; V: TRBV19; CDR3: CASSFLAGGRYEQFF; DNA: TGTGCCAGTAGTTTTCTAGCGGGGGGGCGATATGAGCAGTTCTTC
size: NA; D: TRBD2; J: TRBJ2-3; V: TRBV19; CDR3: CASGGVFTTDTQYF; DNA: TGTGCCAGTGGGGGGGTTTTTACTACAGATACGCAGTATTTT